Presented here are 8 T cell receptor beta chains from one specimen sequenced in a study of blood T cell repertoires in COVID-19. Sequencing was performed with immunoSEQ multiplex PCR; in TCRdb, only in-frame clones are kept and a portion is missing. Among fewer than 85,000 clones listed, 88% were seen once. The sequencing input was peripheral blood. The receptor source for this set is a human donor in a cohort sampled during active COVID-19.

The V gene is TRBV7-2, the J gene TRBJ2-5; 11 bases are a match to TRBD2. Germline loops: CDR1 SGHTA, CDR2 FQGNSA. J gave up 5 bases and V 1 base, and 3 bases lay outside the gene matches. CDR3 length: 15 residues. This chain's CDR3 is CASSLETSGIETQYF. CDR3 nucleotide sequence: TGTGCCAGCAGCTTAGAGACTAGCGGGATTGAGACCCAGTACTTC.

This rearrangement joins TRBV11-3 to TRBJ1-1, with 7 nucleotides matching TRBD1. J lost 5 bases, V lost 1 base, and 4 bases had no gene match. This CDR3 has 14 amino acids. Germline V gene data show CDR1 as SGHNT and CDR2 as YENEEA. The CDR3 sequence is CASSLGDRETEAFF. In DNA, the CDR3 is TGTGCCAGCAGCTTAGGAGACAGGGAGACTGAAGCTTTCTTT.

This chain uses TRBV29-1 with TRBJ2-2; TRBD1 might be the D (5 bases). The CDR3 has 13 amino acids. CDR1 and CDR2 (germline): SQVTM, ANQGSEA. Trimming stripped 0 bases from V and 7 bases from J, with 9 bases between. The CDR3, as DNA: TGCAGCGTTGAAGAAAGGGGAATCGGGGAGCTGTTTTTT. This gives the protein CSVEERGIGELFF.

This chain joins TRBV5-1 and TRBJ1-1, with D unresolved. V was pared by 5 bases and J by 7 bases, with 9 bases between. The CDR3 has 11 amino acids. Germline V CDR1 and CDR2: SGHRS, YFSETQ. Written as DNA, the CDR3 is TGCGCCAGCAGTCACGAGCGTGAAGCTTTCTTT. Residues: CASSHEREAFF.

This chain links TRBV5-1 with TRBJ1-2, with a tentative D call TRBD1 (5 bases). CDR3 length: 14 amino acids. The germline V gene has CDR1 SGHRS and CDR2 YFSETQ. V shed 3 bases and J shed 0 bases, with 9 bases lying between them. The CDR3 loop is CASSYRQTNYGYTF. The CDR3 DNA reads as TGCGCCAGCAGCTACCGACAGACTAACTATGGCTACACCTTC.

The J gene is TRBJ1-1, the V gene TRBV6-2 or TRBV6-3; no clear D. The CDR3 is 12 residues long. Deletions cut 0 bases from V and 7 bases from J, with 6 bases between. From germline, CDR1 is MNHEY and CDR2 SVGEGT. The CDR3 DNA follows: TGTGCCAGCAGTTACTCCAAATTTGAAGCTTTCTTT. Translation: CASSYSKFEAFF.

V and J are TRBV13 and TRBJ2-1, with a possible D match to TRBD2 (6 bases). CDR1 PRHDT and CDR2 FYEKMQ come from the germline V gene (reference sequence). Trimming pared 1 base from V and 5 bases from J, leaving 15 bases between. This CDR3 spans 16 amino acids. The CDR3 loop is CASSLARRGVDNEQFF. CDR3 bases: TGTGCCAGCAGCTTAGCTAGGCGGGGAGTAGACAATGAGCAGTTCTTC. The complete variable domain, with remaining parts taken from reference TRBV13 and TRBJ2-1, reads AAGVIQSPRHLIKEKRETATLKCYPIPRHDTVYWYQQGPGQDPQFLISFYEKMQSDKGSIPDRFSAQQFSDYHSELNMSSLELGDSALYFCASSLARRGVDNEQFFGPGTRLTVL.

CDR3 nucleotide sequence: TGTGCCAGCAGAGCCGTGGTCACTGAAGCTTTCTTT. Residues: CASRAVVTEAFF. The rearrangement links TRBV6-6 to TRBJ1-1, with no clear D. The ends were cut back, 6 bases at V and 4 bases at J, with 9 bases in the middle. The CDR3 totals 12 residues. The germline gives CDR1 MNHNY, CDR2 SVGAGI (reference sequence).